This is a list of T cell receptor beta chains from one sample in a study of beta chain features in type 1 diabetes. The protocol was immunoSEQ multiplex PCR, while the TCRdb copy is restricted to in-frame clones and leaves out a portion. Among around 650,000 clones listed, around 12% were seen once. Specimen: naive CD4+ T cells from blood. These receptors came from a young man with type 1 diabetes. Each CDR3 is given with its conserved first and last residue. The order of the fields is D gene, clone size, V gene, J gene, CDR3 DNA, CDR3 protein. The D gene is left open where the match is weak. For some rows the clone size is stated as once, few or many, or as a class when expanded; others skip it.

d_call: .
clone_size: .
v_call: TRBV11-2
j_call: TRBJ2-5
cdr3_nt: TGTGCCAGCAGCCCCCAGTCAGAGACCCAGTACTTC
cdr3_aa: CASSPQSETQYF

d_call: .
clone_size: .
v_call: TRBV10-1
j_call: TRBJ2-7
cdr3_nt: TGCGCCAGCAGCCGAGGGTGGCAGGGCGAGCAGTACTTC
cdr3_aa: CASSRGWQGEQYF

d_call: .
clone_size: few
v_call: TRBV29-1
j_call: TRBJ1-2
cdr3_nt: TGCAGCGTTTGGACAGCTAACTATGGCTACACCTTC
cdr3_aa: CSVWTANYGYTF

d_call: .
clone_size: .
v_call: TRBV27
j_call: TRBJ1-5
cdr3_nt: TGTGCCAGCGGCCGGGGCAATCAGCCCCAGCATTTT
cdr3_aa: CASGRGNQPQHF

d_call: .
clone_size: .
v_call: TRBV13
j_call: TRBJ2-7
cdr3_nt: TGTGCCAGCAGCCGTTCACAGGGCCTGAGCTCCTACGAGCAGTACTTC
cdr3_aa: CASSRSQGLSSYEQYF

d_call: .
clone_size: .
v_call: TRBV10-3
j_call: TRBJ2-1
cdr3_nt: TGCACCATCAGTGGAGGCAATGAGCAGTTCTTC
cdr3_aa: CTISGGNEQFF

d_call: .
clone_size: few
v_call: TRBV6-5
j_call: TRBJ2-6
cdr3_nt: TGTGCCAGCAGGTTAACGGGCCTTGGGGCCAACGTCCTGACTTTC
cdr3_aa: CASRLTGLGANVLTF

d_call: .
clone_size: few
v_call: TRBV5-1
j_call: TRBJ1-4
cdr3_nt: TGCGCCAGCAGTCTCAGAGGGGGTAATGAAAAACTGTTTTTT
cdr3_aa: CASSLRGGNEKLFF

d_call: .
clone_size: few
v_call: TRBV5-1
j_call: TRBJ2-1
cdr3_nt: TGCGCCAGCAGCTTGGCGCTTACACGGAATGAGCAGTTCTTC
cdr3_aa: CASSLALTRNEQFF

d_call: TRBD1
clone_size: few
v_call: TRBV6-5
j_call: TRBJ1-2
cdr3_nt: TGTGCCAGCAGTCCTTATGGACAGGCCAGCTATGGCTACACCTTC
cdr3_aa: CASSPYGQASYGYTF

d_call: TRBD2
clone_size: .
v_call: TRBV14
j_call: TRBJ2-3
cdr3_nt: TGTGCCAGCAGCCGAGGCCCCAGCGGGGGAGATACGCAGTATTTT
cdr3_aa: CASSRGPSGGDTQYF

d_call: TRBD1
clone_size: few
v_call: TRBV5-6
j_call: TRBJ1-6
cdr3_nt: TGTGCCAGCAGCTTGGGACAGGGGTATAATTCACCCCTCCACTTT
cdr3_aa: CASSLGQGYNSPLHF

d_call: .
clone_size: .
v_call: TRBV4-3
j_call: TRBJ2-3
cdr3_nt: TGCGCCAGCAGCCAAGTACGCACAGATACGCAGTATTTT
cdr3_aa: CASSQVRTDTQYF

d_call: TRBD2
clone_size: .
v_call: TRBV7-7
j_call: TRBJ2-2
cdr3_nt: TGTGCTAGCAGCTCCTCCGGGGGGGCGGTTACCGGGGAGCTGTTTTTT
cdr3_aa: CASSSSGGAVTGELFF

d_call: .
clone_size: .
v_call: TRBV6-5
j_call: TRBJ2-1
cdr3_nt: TGTGCCAGCAGTCGCCTAGAGACAGATAATGAGCAGTTCTTC
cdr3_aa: CASSRLETDNEQFF

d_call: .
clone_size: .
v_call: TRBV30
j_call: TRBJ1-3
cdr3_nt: TGTGCCTGGAGTGCAAGCCGGACAGATGCTATCGCCAACACCATATATTTT
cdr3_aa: CAWSASRTDAIANTIYF

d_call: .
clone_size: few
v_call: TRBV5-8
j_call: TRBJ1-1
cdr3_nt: TGTGCCAGCCCCTCGGGGCAGGGGCCAACGCGAGAGATGAACACTGAAGCTTTCTTT
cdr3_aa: CASPSGQGPTREMNTEAFF

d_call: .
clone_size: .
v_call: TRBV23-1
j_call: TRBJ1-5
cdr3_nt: TGCGCCAGCAGTCCCCGAGGGAATAATGACAATCAGCCCCAGCATTTT
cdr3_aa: CASSPRGNNDNQPQHF